This TCR beta chain was identified in a study of cytomegalovirus exposure and HLA in healthy donors. Study-level points and caveats: Later examination showed HLA-associated TCR beta chains had greater clonal expansion than equally common others. An analysis done earlier found most TCR beta V segments productive about 90% or about 30% of the time. Most subjects' HLA-A and HLA-B alleles were reportedly predicted from TCR beta sequences.

Use of 60 Vbeta and 13 Jbeta primers characterized the PCR. Original processing methods: Around 80 million unique TCR beta chains, roughly 11 million of them shared, were counted by a later analysis. Some clones are missing from TCRdb's copy, which holds only in-frame ones; the method was immunoSEQ multiplex PCR. That table supplies the V and J calls and clone size; D and trimming were determined from the DNA. The sample contains about 70,000 clones, 74% of which appear only once. Comment on this clone: Its antigen is not identified.

The sequence was collected from a woman aged 60 to 75 in good health and CMV-seropositive. The material sequenced was PBMCs.

CDR3 nucleotides: TGTGCCAGCAGCCCCGGGACAGGGAGCTATGGCTACACCTTC. It codes for CASSPGTGSYGYTF. V gene TRBV5-6 combines with J gene TRBJ1-2; 9 nucleotides match TRBD1. The CDR3 consists of 14 residues. After removal of 4 bases from V and 4 bases from J, the junction contained 5 bases not matched to a gene. Germline lookup yields CDR1 SGHDT and CDR2 YYEEEE.